Below are 22 T cell receptor beta chains sequenced from a single sample in a study of blood T cell repertoires in COVID-19. Here immunoSEQ multiplex PCR was the method, and the copy in TCRdb shows in-frame clones only, minus some. The sample lists some 27,000 clones, roughly 80% occurring once. Sequenced sample: peripheral blood. These receptors were obtained from a man between 65 and 85 years old with acute or convalescent COVID-19.

The gene calls are TRBV5-1 and TRBJ2-7; D is undetermined. CDR1 SGHRS and CDR2 YFSETQ come from the germline V gene. CDR3 length equals 14 residues. V gave up 0 bases and J gave up 5 bases, with 12 bases separating them. In nucleotides, the CDR3 is TGCGCCAGCAGCTTGGTTTCAGTCCGAAACGAGCAGTACTTC. This gives the protein CASSLVSVRNEQYF. Drawing the rest from reference TRBV5-1 and TRBJ2-7, the complete variable domain is KAGVTQTPRYLIKTRGQQVTLSCSPISGHRSVSWYQQTPGQGLQFLFEYFSETQRNKGNFPGRFSGRQFSNSRSEMNVSTLELGDSALYLCASSLVSVRNEQYFGPGTRLTVT.

The V and J genes are TRBV5-6 and TRBJ1-5; 8 bases agree with TRBD1. CDR1 and CDR2 from the germline V gene are SGHDT and YYEEEE. J lost 5 bases, V lost 4 bases, and 5 bases had no gene match. This CDR3 spans 14 amino acids. CDR3 in amino acids: CASSHRQGYQPQHF. CDR3 in DNA: TGTGCCAGCAGCCATCGACAGGGGTATCAGCCCCAGCATTTT.

The chain combines TRBV7-2 with TRBJ2-5; unclear D gene. This CDR3 is built from 15 residues. Germline CDR1 SGHTA, CDR2 FQGNSA. V lost 4 bases and J 5 bases, leaving 17 bases between the germline ends. CDR3 amino acids: CASSSQALPGETQYF. In DNA, the CDR3 is TGTGCCAGCAGCTCCCAGGCCCTACCCGGCGAGACCCAGTACTTC.

This clone has just one count. The rearrangement joins TRBV3-1 (or the pseudogene TRBV3-2) to TRBJ2-1, with a weak D call TRBD1 (5 bases). The CDR3 contains 14 residues. In germline, CDR1 is LGHDT, CDR2 YNNKEL (reference sequence). The V gene lost 7 bases and the J gene lost 9 bases, with 19 bases spanning the gap. The CDR3 protein is CASTNPGGALEQFF. The CDR3 coding sequence is TGTGCCAGCACCAATCCTGGTGGGGCCCTTGAGCAGTTCTTC.

This chain links TRBV7-9 with TRBJ2-7; TRBD2 agrees at 9 bases. The length of the CDR3 is 13 residues. Germline CDR1 and CDR2: SEHNR and FQNEAQ (reference sequence). The V gene end was trimmed by 5 bases and the J gene end by 4 bases; junction bases not matched to a gene: 3. CDR3 coding DNA: TGTGCCAGCAGCCGCGGGAGGGATTACGAGCAGTACTTC. Protein: CASSRGRDYEQYF.

The gene calls are TRBV3-1 (or the pseudogene TRBV3-2) and TRBJ2-7; tentative D call: TRBD1 (6 bases). V shed 3 bases and J shed 2 bases, with 14 bases lying between them. Germline CDR1 and CDR2: LGHDT and YNNKEL (reference sequence). CDR3 length equals 15 residues. CDR3 sequence reads: CASSQGAVTPYEQYF. CDR3 DNA sequence: TGTGCCAGCAGCCAGGGGGCAGTTACTCCCTACGAGCAGTACTTC.

V is TRBV7-2 and J is TRBJ1-5; D remains unclear. Trimming shortened V by 5 bases and J by 5 bases, and 13 bases separated the two germline ends. Germline V gene sequence: CDR1 SGHTA, CDR2 FQGNSA. This CDR3 is built from 14 residues. This CDR3 reads CASSPRRWDQPQHF. The DNA for the CDR3 is TGTGCCAGCAGCCCGAGGCGATGGGATCAGCCCCAGCATTTT.

The table lists this clone with a few counts. The chain has TRBV6-5 and TRBJ1-5; D unresolved. The length of the CDR3 is 15 residues. CDR1 and CDR2 (germline): MNHEY, SVGAGI. Trimming took off 4 bases at V and 1 base at J, with 11 bases between the two ends. The CDR3 DNA is TGTGCCAGCAGTTTATTCCGGGAGAGCAATCAGCCCCAGCATTTT. Its protein product is CASSLFRESNQPQHF.

The chain employs TRBV27 and TRBJ2-3, with TRBD2 identical over 7 bases. The V and J ends lost 6 bases and 2 bases, in that order; junction bases with no gene match: 5. This CDR3 has 14 residues. Germline V lookup: CDR1 MNHEY, CDR2 SMNVEV (reference sequence). The CDR3 nucleotides are TGTGCCAGCAGCCGGGGGGACTACACAGATACGCAGTATTTT. Protein sequence: CASSRGDYTDTQYF.

The V call is TRBV5-5, the J call TRBJ1-1; 7 nucleotides align to TRBD1. V dropped 0 bases and J dropped 6; count of bases not matched to a gene: 11. From germline, CDR1 is SGHKS and CDR2 YYEKEE (reference sequence). The CDR3 sequence is 16 residues long. In nucleotides, the CDR3 is TGTGCCAGCAGCTTGGGACAGGGACTGGTTGGGTCTGAAGCTTTCTTT. It yields the protein CASSLGQGLVGSEAFF.

Note on this clone: The junction departs from the called germline gene at one end, perhaps through a read error. The V gene is TRBV28, the J gene TRBJ1-2, with 7 bases identical to TRBD1. The CDR3 runs to 12 residues. The germline V gene has CDR1 MDHEN and CDR2 SYDVKM. The CDR3: CAISQGSTAYGF. Here the CDR3 DNA reads TGTGCCATCTCACAGGGGTCGACTGCCTACGGCTTC.

V is TRBV28 and J is TRBJ2-1; 8 nucleotides align to TRBD2. Unmatched junction bases numbered 7, after V lost 6 bases and J lost 0 bases. This CDR3 is built from 16 residues. Germline values: CDR1 MDHEN, CDR2 SYDVKM. CDR3 in DNA: TGTGCCAGCAGGGACCCAGCGGGGGCCTCCTACAATGAGCAGTTCTTC. Its protein is CASRDPAGASYNEQFF.

The chain links TRBV7-2 to TRBJ1-1, with 7 bases lining up with TRBD1. CDR1 is SGHTA, CDR2 FQGNSA, per germline. The CDR3 is made up of 14 amino acids. V shed 4 bases, J shed 2 bases, and the junction held 4 bases outside the gene matches. CDR3 sequence: CASSSRGSNTEAFF. The DNA for the CDR3 is TGTGCCAGCAGCTCCAGGGGGTCAAACACTGAAGCTTTCTTT.

This clone was observed a handful of times. This chain links TRBV3-1 (or the pseudogene TRBV3-2) with TRBJ1-2; D not certain. The germline V gene encodes CDR1 LGHDT and CDR2 YNNKEL (reference sequence). V was clipped by 1 base and J by 5 bases, with 14 bases between them. The CDR3 extends over 15 amino acids. The CDR3 sequence: CASSQAGKTIYGYTF. In nucleotides, the CDR3 is TGTGCCAGCAGCCAAGCGGGAAAGACCATTTATGGCTACACCTTC.

The rearrangement uses TRBV6-1 and TRBJ1-2; D is undetermined. CDR1 is MNHNS and CDR2 is SASEGT in the germline V gene. The CDR3 sequence is 15 residues long. Trimming removed 5 bases at V and 3 bases at J, with 16 bases between. CDR3 coding DNA: TGTGCCAGCAGTTTCCCTCCGCCCTCAGACTATGGCTACACCTTC. This translates into CASSFPPPSDYGYTF.

The rearrangement links TRBV4-2 to TRBJ2-3; tentative D call: TRBD2 (6 bases). This CDR3 has 15 amino acids. Germline V gives CDR1 LGHNA, CDR2 YNFKEQ. Trimming took off 0 bases at V and 4 bases at J, with 11 bases between the two ends. CDR3 DNA: TGTGCCAGCAGCCAAGAATGGAGGGTGGCAGATACGCAGTATTTT. This encodes CASSQEWRVADTQYF.

This clone was picked up one time. The CDR3 sequence: CASSSGGQGLYEQYF. The CDR3 DNA reads as TGTGCCAGCAGTTCCGGAGGACAGGGGCTCTACGAGCAGTACTTC. V usage is TRBV6-5 and J usage is TRBJ2-7, with 9 bases that match TRBD1. Trimming cost V 4 bases and J 3 bases; bases outside gene matches: 7. From germline, CDR1 is MNHEY and CDR2 SVGAGI. CDR3 size: 15 residues.

The chain is built from TRBV7-8 and TRBJ2-7, with D perhaps TRBD1 (7 bases). V was shortened by 5 bases and J by 1 base, with 12 bases between the two germline ends. The CDR3 is 14 amino acids. Per germline, CDR1 SGHVS and CDR2 FQNEAQ. In DNA form, the CDR3 reads TGTGCCAGCAGCCCGCGGGACAGTTCCTACGAGCAGTACTTC. Its protein is CASSPRDSSYEQYF.

The chain combines TRBV11-3 with TRBJ2-3; 9 bases are shared with TRBD2. The J segment lost 6 bases and the V segment lost 2 bases, leaving 6 bases of the junction unmatched. The CDR3 spans 15 residues. Germline CDR1 SGHNT, CDR2 YENEEA. In DNA, the CDR3 is TGTGCCAGCAGCTTAACCCTAGCGGGATTTGATACGCAGTATTTT. Translation gives CASSLTLAGFDTQYF.

This clone turned up a few times. This chain links TRBV18 with TRBJ2-7, with 8 positions matching TRBD1. Losses at the gene ends were 3 bases for V and 6 bases for J; bases not matched to a gene: 10. The CDR3 spans 15 residues. Germline values: CDR1 KGHSH, CDR2 LQKENI. DNA for the CDR3: TGTGCCAGCTCACCGAGGACAGGGATTGCCTCCGAGCAGTACTTC. It translates to CASSPRTGIASEQYF. Filled out from reference TRBV18 and TRBJ2-7, the complete variable domain reads NAGVMQNPRHLVRRRGQEARLRCSPMKGHSHVYWYRQLPEEGLKFMVYLQKENIIDESGMPKERFSAEFPKEGPSILRIQQVVRGDSAAYFCASSPRTGIASEQYFGPGTRLTVT.

V is TRBV19 and J is TRBJ2-1, with 9 nucleotides matching TRBD2. The CDR3 has 14 amino acids. From germline, CDR1 is LNHDA and CDR2 SQIVND (reference sequence). V shed 7 bases and J 7 bases; nucleotides not matched to a gene: 8. The DNA of the CDR3 is TGTGCCAGTACGTCGACTAGCGGCTGGAATGAGCAGTTCTTC. It translates to CASTSTSGWNEQFF.

J is TRBJ2-3 and V is TRBV20-1, with D hard to call. The CDR3 is 10 residues long. Germline CDR1 and CDR2: DFQATT and SNEGSKA (reference sequence). CDR3 sequence reads: CSVGLDTQYF. CDR3 coding DNA: TGCAGCGTCGGGTTAGATACGCAGTATTTT.